This TCR beta chain was recovered during a study of response to subunit inactivated influenza vaccine. Study-level results: Authors suggested few new T cells are recruited by each seasonal influenza vaccination.

TCRdb re-called the RT-PCR reads through MiXCR, storing one row per CDR3 protein. The sample contains a few hundred thousand distinct CDR3 sequences, 11% to 15% of which appear only once. This clonotype was seen more than once but under ten times. Its antigen is currently unknown. The specimen comprised PBMCs from blood, sampled about 13 days after vaccination. This clonotype originated in a man in his fifties or sixties who received an inactivated influenza vaccine.

CDR3 residues: CASSVGLGHKNTEAFF. DNA for the CDR3: TGTGCCAGCAGTGTTGGACTCGGACACAAGAACACTGAAGCTTTCTTT. The chain is built from TRBV6-2 or TRBV6-3 and TRBJ1-1; D is perhaps TRBD1 (5 bases). Trimming shortened V by 5 bases and J by 1 base, and 17 bases separated the two germline ends. Germline V CDR1 and CDR2: MNHEY, SVGEGT. This CDR3 region has 16 residues.